This T cell receptor beta chain was identified during a study of technical replicates of blood from a few donors. Sequencing used immunoSEQ multiplex PCR; TCRdb keeps in-frame clones, though not all of them. Of roughly 80,000 clones in the sample, 70% to 90% were seen once. CDR1 is ENHRY, CDR2 SYGVKD, per germline. V was clipped by 6 bases and J by 3 bases, with 11 bases between them. The length of the CDR3 is 13 residues. This clonotype was obtained from a human donor in good health. The J gene is TRBJ1-2, the V gene TRBV10-3; D remains unclear. The sample taken for sequencing was T cells isolated from PBMCs. In nucleotides, the CDR3 is TGTGCCATCAGCAACCTCGGTGACTATGGCTACACCTTC. Translating it yields CAISNLGDYGYTF.